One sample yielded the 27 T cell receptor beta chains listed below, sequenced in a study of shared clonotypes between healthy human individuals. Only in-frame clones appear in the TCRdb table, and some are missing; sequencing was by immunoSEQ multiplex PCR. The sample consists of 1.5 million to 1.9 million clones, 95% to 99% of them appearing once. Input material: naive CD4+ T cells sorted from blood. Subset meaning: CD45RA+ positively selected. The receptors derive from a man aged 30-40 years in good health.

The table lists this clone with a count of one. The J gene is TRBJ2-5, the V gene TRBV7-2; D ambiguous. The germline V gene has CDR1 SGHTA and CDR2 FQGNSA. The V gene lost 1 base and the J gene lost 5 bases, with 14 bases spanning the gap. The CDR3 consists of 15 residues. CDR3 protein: CASSLGVEIVETQYF. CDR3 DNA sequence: TGTGCCAGCAGCTTAGGGGTGGAAATAGTGGAGACCCAGTACTTC.

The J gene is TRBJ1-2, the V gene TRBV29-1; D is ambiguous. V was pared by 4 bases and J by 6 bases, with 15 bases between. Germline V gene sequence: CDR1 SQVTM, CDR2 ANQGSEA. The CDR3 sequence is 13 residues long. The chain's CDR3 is CSVASTGLNGYTF. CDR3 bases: TGCAGCGTTGCTTCCACTGGTCTCAATGGCTACACCTTC. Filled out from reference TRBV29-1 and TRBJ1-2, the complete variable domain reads SAVISQKPSRDICQRGTSLTIQCQVDSQVTMMFWYRQQPGQSLTLIATANQGSEATYESGFVIDKFPISRPNLTFSTLTVSNMSPEDSSIYLCSVASTGLNGYTFGSGTRLTVV.

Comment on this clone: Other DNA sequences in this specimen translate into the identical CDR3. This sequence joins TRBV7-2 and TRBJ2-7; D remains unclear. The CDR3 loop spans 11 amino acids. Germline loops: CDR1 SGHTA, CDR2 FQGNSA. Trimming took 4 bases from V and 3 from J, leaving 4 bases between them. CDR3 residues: CASSSNYEQYF. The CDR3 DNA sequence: TGTGCCAGCAGCTCCAACTACGAGCAGTACTTC.

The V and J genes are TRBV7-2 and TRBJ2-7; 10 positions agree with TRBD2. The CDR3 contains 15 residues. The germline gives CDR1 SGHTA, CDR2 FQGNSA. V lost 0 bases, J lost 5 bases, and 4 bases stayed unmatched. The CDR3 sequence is CASSLAPLAGNEQYF. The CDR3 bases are TGTGCCAGCAGCTTAGCCCCACTAGCGGGAAACGAGCAGTACTTC.

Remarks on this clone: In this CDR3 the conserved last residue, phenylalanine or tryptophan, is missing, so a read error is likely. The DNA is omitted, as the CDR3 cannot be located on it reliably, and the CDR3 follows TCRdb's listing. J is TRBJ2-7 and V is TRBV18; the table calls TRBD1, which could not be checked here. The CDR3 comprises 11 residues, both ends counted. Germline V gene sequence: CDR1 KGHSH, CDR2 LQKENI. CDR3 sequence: CASSQGQDPLL.

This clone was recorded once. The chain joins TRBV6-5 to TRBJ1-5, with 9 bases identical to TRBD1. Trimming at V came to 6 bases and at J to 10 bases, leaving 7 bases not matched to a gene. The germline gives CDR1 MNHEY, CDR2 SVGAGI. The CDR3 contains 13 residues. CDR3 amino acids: CASSRQGVHPQHF. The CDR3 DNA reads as TGTGCCAGCAGCCGACAGGGGGTTCATCCCCAGCATTTT.

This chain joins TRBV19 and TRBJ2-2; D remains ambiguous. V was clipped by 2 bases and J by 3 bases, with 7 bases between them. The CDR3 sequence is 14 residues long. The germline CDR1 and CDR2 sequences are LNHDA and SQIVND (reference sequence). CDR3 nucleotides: TGTGCCAGTAGTATAACGAGTTACACCGGGGAGCTGTTTTTT. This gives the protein CASSITSYTGELFF.

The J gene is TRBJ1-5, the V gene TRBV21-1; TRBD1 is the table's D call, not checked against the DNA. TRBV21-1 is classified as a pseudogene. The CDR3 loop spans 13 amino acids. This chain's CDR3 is CASISGPGQPQHF. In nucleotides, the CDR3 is TGTGCCAGCATCTCAGGGCCAGGACAGCCCCAGCATTTT.

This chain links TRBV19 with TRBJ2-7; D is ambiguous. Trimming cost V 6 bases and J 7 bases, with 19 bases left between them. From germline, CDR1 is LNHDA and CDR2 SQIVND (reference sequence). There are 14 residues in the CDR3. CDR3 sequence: CASSSERRSPEQYF. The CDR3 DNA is TGTGCCAGTAGCTCCGAAAGGCGCTCCCCGGAGCAGTACTTC.

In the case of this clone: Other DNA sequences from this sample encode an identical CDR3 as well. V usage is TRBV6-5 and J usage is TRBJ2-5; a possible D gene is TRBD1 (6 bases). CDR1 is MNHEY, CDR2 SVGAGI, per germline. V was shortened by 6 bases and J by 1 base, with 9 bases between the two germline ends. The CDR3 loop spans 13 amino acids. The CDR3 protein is CASSRGLQETQYF. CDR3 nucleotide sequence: TGTGCCAGCAGCAGGGGCCTCCAAGAGACCCAGTACTTC.

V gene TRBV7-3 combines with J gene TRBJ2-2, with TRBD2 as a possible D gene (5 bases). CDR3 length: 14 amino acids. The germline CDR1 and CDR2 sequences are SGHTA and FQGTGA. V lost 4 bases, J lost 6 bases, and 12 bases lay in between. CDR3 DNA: TGTGCCAGCAGCTCGCTAGCTTTGGCCGGGGAGCTGTTTTTT. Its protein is CASSSLALAGELFF.

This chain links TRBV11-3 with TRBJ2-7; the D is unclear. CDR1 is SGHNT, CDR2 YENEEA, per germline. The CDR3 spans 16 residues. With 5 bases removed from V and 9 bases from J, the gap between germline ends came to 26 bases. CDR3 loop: CASSPPLPALTHGQYF. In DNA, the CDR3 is TGTGCCAGCAGCCCCCCCTTGCCGGCCCTAACACATGGGCAGTACTTC.

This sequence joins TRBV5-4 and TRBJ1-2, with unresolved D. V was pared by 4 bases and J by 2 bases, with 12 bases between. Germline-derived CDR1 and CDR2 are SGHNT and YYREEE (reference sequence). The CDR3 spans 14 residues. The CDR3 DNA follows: TGTGCCAGCAGCCCCGGACCGATAAACTATGGCTACACCTTC. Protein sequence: CASSPGPINYGYTF. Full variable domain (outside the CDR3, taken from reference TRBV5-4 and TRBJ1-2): ETGVTQSPTHLIKTRGQQVTLRCSSQSGHNTVSWYQQALGQGPQFIFQYYREEENGRGNFPPRFSGLQFPNYSSELNVNALELDDSALYLCASSPGPINYGYTFGSGTRLTVV.

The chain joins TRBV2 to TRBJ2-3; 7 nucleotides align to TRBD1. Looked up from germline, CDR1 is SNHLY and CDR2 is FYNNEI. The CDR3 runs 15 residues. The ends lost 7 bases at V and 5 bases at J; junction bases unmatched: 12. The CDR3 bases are TGTGCCAGCACCGCGAATGTAGGGGGCGTAGATACGCAGTATTTT. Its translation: CASTANVGGVDTQYF.

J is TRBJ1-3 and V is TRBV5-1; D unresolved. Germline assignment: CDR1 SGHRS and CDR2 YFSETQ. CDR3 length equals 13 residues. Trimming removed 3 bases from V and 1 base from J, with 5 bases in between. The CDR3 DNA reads TGCGCCAGCAGCTCCGAGTCTGGAAACACCATATATTTT. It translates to CASSSESGNTIYF.

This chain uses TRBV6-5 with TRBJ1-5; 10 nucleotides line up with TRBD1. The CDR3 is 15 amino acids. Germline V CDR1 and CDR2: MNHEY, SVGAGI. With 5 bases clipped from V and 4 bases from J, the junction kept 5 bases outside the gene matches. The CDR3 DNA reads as TGTGCCAGCAGTATAGACAGGGGGCAGAATCAGCCCCAGCATTTT. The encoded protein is CASSIDRGQNQPQHF.

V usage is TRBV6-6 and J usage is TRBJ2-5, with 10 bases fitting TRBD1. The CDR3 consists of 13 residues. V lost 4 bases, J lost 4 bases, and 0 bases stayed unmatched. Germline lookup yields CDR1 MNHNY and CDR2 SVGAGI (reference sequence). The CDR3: CASSWDRGETQYF. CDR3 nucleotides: TGTGCCAGCAGTTGGGACAGGGGAGAGACCCAGTACTTC.

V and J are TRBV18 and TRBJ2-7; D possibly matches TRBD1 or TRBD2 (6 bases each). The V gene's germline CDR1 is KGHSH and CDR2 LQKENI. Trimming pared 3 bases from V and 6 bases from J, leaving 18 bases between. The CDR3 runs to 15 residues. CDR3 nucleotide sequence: TGTGCCAGCTCACCCGTTGTCGGGGGCCCCGGCGAGCAGTACTTC. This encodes CASSPVVGGPGEQYF.

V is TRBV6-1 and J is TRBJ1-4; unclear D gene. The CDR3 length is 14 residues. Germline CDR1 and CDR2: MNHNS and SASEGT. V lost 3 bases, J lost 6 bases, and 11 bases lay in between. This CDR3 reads CASSELGYDEKLFF. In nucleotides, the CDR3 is TGTGCCAGCAGTGAGCTGGGGTATGATGAAAAACTGTTTTTT.

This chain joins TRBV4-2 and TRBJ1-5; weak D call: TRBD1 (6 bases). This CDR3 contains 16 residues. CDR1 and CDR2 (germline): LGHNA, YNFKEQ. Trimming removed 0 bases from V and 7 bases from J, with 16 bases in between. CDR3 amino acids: CASSQDPAGVGQPQHF. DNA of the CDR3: TGTGCCAGCAGCCAAGATCCGGCAGGGGTTGGGCAGCCCCAGCATTTT.

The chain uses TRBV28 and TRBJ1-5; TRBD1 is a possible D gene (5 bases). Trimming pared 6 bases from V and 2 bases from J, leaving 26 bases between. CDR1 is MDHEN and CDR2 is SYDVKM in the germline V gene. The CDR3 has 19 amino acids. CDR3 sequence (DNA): TGTGCCAGCAGCAACACCTGGGGGGGTCCCCCATTAGGCAATCAGCCCCAGCATTTT. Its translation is CASSNTWGGPPLGNQPQHF.

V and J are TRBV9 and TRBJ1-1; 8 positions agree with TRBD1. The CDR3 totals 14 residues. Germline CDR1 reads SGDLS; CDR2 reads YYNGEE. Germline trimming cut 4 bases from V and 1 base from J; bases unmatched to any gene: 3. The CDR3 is CASSLTGANTEAFF. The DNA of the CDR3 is TGTGCCAGCAGCCTGACAGGGGCGAACACTGAAGCTTTCTTT.

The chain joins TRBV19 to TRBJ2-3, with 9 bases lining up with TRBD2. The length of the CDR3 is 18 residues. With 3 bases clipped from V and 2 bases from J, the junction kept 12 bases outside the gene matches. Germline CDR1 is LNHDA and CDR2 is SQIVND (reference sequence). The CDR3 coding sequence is TGTGCCAGTAGTATCCTAGCGGGAACCCGTAGTGCCACAGATACGCAGTATTTT. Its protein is CASSILAGTRSATDTQYF.

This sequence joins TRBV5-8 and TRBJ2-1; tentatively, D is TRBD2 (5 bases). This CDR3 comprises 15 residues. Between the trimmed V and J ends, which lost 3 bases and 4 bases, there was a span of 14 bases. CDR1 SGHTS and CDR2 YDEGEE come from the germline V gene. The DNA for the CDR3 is TGTGCCAGCAGCTGGAGGATGCCATTGTACAATGAGCAGTTCTTC. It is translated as CASSWRMPLYNEQFF. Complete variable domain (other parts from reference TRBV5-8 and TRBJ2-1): EAGVTQSPTHLIKTRGQQATLRCSPISGHTSVYWYQQALGLGLQFLLWYDEGEERNRGNFPPRFSGRQFPNYSSELNVNALELEDSALYLCASSWRMPLYNEQFFGPGTRLTVL.

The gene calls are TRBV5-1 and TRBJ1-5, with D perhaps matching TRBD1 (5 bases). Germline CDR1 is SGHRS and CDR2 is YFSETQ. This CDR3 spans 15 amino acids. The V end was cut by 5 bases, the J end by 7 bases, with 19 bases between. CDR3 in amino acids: CASREGPNSRQPQHF. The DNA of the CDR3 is TGCGCCAGCAGAGAGGGACCTAACTCAAGGCAGCCCCAGCATTTT.

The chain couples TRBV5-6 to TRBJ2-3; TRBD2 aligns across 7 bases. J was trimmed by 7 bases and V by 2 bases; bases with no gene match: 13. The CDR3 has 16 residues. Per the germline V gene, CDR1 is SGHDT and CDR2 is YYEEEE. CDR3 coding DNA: TGTGCCAGCAGCTTAGCCGGTCTAGCGGTGAAAAATACGCAGTATTTT. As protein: CASSLAGLAVKNTQYF.

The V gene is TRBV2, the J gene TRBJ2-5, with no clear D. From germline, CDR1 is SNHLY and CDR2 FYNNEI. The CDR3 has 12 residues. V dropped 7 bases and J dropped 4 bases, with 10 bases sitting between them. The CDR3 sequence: CASIQYGETQYF. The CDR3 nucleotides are TGTGCCAGCATCCAATATGGAGAGACCCAGTACTTC.